Below are 8 T cell receptor beta chains sequenced from a single sample in a study of T cell changes during pregnancy in multiple sclerosis. The method was immunoSEQ multiplex PCR; TCRdb's version includes in-frame clones alone and lacks a portion of them. The data show around 30,000 clones, with approximately 88% seen just once and roughly 9% held by the top ten. The material was CD8+ T cells from peripheral blood mononuclear cells, obtained in the first trimester of pregnancy. The receptors shown here come from a female donor with multiple sclerosis, enrolled in a pregnancy study.

By proportion, this clone is medium-sized. The chain recombines TRBV10-3 with TRBJ2-3; TRBD2 agrees at 8 bases. CDR1 ENHRY and CDR2 SYGVKD come from the germline V gene. The J segment lost 4 bases and the V segment lost 2 bases, leaving 2 bases of the junction unmatched. The CDR3 is 14 residues long. The CDR3, as DNA: TGTGCCATCAGTGAGCGGGAGGGCCCAGATACGCAGTATTTT. Protein product: CAISEREGPDTQYF.

The rearrangement links TRBV2 to TRBJ1-5; TRBD1 aligns across 9 bases. The CDR3 loop spans 14 amino acids. V shed 4 bases and J 7 bases; nucleotides not matched to a gene: 5. CDR1 SNHLY and CDR2 FYNNEI come from the germline V gene. CDR3 in amino acids: CASSGRDRVQPQHF. The CDR3 DNA reads as TGTGCCAGCAGTGGCCGGGACAGGGTACAGCCCCAGCATTTT.

The chain links TRBV25-1 to TRBJ2-2; 9 nucleotides align to TRBD1. The germline V gene has CDR1 MGHDK and CDR2 SYGVNS. V dropped 4 bases and J dropped 3; count of bases not matched to a gene: 3. The CDR3 totals 15 residues. CDR3 in amino acids: CASSAGQGDTGELFF. DNA for the CDR3: TGTGCCAGCAGTGCGGGACAGGGTGACACCGGGGAGCTGTTTTTT. Looking up the rest from reference TRBV25-1 and TRBJ2-2 gives the full variable domain: EADIYQTPRYLVIGTGKKITLECSQTMGHDKMYWYQQDPGMELHLIHYSYGVNSTEKGDLSSESTVSRIRTEHFPLTLESARPSHTSQYLCASSAGQGDTGELFFGEGSRLTVL.

The V call is TRBV28, the J call TRBJ2-5; TRBD2 might be the D (6 bases). Germline CDR1 and CDR2: MDHEN and SYDVKM. The CDR3 runs 15 residues. Trimming pared 3 bases from V and 4 bases from J, leaving 15 bases between. CDR3 bases: TGTGCCAGCAGTTTGGAGGGTACTCTAGGAGAGACCCAGTACTTC. As protein: CASSLEGTLGETQYF.

The chain carries TRBV10-3 and TRBJ2-7; D is possibly TRBD1 (5 bases). The CDR3 length is 12 residues. Germline V CDR1 and CDR2: ENHRY, SYGVKD. Trimming took off 3 bases at V and 7 bases at J, with 10 bases between the two ends. The CDR3 DNA sequence: TGTGCCATCAGTGATACAGGTTTGGAGCAGTACTTC. As protein: CAISDTGLEQYF.

CDR3 in DNA: TGTGCCAGCAGGGAGGCGTCCTCGGGATTTGGTTCACCCCTCCACTTT. It codes for CASREASSGFGSPLHF. The chain links TRBV5-6 to TRBJ1-6; no reliable D call. Between the trimmed V and J ends, which lost 5 bases and 9 bases, there was a span of 21 bases. CDR3 length: 16 residues. Germline V CDR1 and CDR2: SGHDT, YYEEEE.

V usage is TRBV6-5 and J usage is TRBJ2-5, with TRBD1 matching 12 bases. Per the germline V gene, CDR1 is MNHEY and CDR2 is SVGAGI. There are 16 residues in the CDR3. After removal of 0 bases from V and 4 bases from J, the junction contained 3 bases not matched to a gene. For the CDR3, the DNA is TGTGCCAGCAGTTACTCGGGGACAGGGGGCGGAGAGACCCAGTACTTC. It specifies CASSYSGTGGGETQYF.

This chain connects TRBV19 to TRBJ2-7; D remains ambiguous. V dropped 1 base and J dropped 0 bases, with 7 bases sitting between them. The CDR3 is 14 residues long. Germline V gene lookup returns CDR1 LNHDA and CDR2 SQIVND (reference sequence). The CDR3 DNA is TGTGCCAGTAGTATAGGCGCCTTCTCCTACGAGCAGTACTTC. It translates to CASSIGAFSYEQYF.